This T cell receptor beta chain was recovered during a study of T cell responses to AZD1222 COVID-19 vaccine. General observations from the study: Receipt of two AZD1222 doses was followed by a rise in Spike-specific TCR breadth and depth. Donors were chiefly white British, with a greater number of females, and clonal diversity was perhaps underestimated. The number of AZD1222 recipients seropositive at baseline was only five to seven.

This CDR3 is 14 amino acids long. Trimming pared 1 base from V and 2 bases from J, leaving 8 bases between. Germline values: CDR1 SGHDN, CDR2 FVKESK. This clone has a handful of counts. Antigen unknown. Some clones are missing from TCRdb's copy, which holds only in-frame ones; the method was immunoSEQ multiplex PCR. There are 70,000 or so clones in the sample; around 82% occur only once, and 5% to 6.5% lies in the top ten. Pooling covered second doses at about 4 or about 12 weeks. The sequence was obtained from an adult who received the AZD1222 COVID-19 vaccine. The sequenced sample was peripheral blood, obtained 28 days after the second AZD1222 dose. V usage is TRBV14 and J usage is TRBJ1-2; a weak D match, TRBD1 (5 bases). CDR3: CASSQAQENYGYTF. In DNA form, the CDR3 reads TGTGCCAGCAGCCAAGCACAGGAGAACTATGGCTACACCTTC.